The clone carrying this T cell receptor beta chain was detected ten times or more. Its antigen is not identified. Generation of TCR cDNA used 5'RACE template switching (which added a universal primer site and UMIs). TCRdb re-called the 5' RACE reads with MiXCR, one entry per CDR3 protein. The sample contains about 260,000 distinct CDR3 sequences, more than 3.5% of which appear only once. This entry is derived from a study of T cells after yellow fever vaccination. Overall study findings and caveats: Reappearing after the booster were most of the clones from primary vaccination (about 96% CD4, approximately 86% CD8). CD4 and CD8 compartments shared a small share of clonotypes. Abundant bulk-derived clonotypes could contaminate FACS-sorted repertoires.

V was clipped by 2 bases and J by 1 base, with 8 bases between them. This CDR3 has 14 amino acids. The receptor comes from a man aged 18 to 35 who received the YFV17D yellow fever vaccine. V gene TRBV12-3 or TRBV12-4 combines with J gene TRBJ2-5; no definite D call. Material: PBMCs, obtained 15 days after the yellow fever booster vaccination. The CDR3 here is CASSLLAVQETQYF. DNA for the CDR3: TGTGCCAGCAGTTTACTGGCGGTCCAAGAGACCCAGTACTTC.